A selection of T cell receptor beta chains follows, all from one sample in a study of blood T cell repertoires in COVID-19. Sequenced by immunoSEQ multiplex PCR; TCRdb stores in-frame clones only, minus some. In the table there are some 100,000 clones, about 85% of which are singletons. Sequenced input: peripheral blood. The receptor source for this set is an elderly man with active or convalescent COVID-19. Both conserved end residues are part of each CDR3. Fields, in order: J gene, V gene, clone size, D gene, CDR3 DNA, CDR3 protein. A D gene is named only where the DNA matches it firmly. Size values are once, few and many counts, or a class for expanded clones, and some rows have none.

TRBJ1-2	TRBV18	-	TRBD1	TGTGCCAGCTCACGCGGACAGGGGGACGGCTACACCTTC	CASSRGQGDGYTF
TRBJ1-3	TRBV25-1	-	-	TGTGCCAGCAGTGATCAAGGGGGTTTCACCTCTGGAAACACCATATATTTT	CASSDQGGFTSGNTIYF
TRBJ2-5	TRBV6-5	-	-	TGTGCCAGCAGCTCATCACAGGGTGGGGAGACCCAGTACTTC	CASSSSQGGETQYF
TRBJ2-1	TRBV14	-	TRBD1	TGTGCCAGCAGCCCAACAGGGGGAACGTGGAACAATGAGCAGTTCTTC	CASSPTGGTWNNEQFF
TRBJ1-2	TRBV6-5	-	-	TGTGCCAGCAGTTACTCACCTTGGCAGGGTCAAGGCTACACCTTC	CASSYSPWQGQGYTF
TRBJ1-6	TRBV5-1	once	-	TGCGCCAGCAGCGTGGGCCTAGACTATAATTCACCCCTCCACTTT	CASSVGLDYNSPLHF
TRBJ1-1	TRBV21-1	-	-	TGTGCCAGCAGCTACGAGACAGGGAGTGACCCTGAAGCTTTCTTT	CASSYETGSDPEAFF
TRBJ2-5	TRBV11-2	many	-	TGTGCCAGCAGAGGACACATTCAAGAGACCCAGTACTTC	CASRGHIQETQYF
TRBJ2-3	TRBV24-1	-	TRBD2	TGTGCCACCAGTTCTTTAAGCCTAGCGGGCCGCACAGATACGCAGTATTTT	CATSSLSLAGRTDTQYF
TRBJ2-1	TRBV2	-	TRBD1	TGTGCCAGCAGTGAAAGGACAGGGGGTATCGCGCGGAATGAGCAGTTCTTC	CASSERTGGIARNEQFF
TRBJ2-2	TRBV12-5	-	-	TGTGCTAGTGGCCTTTTCGGGGGAGTCGCCGGGGAGCTGTTTTTT	CASGLFGGVAGELFF
TRBJ1-2	TRBV9	once	-	TGTGCCAGCACCCGGCCGGGGGGGGCGCCCACCTTC	CASTRPGGAPTF
TRBJ2-7	TRBV9	-	-	TGTGCCAGCAGCCCATTGGGGGGTTTGCACGAGCAGTACTTC	CASSPLGGLHEQYF
TRBJ2-7	TRBV7-2	-	TRBD1	TGTGCCAGCAGCGTACCTACCGGGACAGGGGGCGAGCAGTACTTC	CASSVPTGTGGEQYF
TRBJ1-5	TRBV2	-	-	TGTGCCAGCAGTGAAAGGCCTGTAGGGGGGGTAGGGAGTCAGCCCCAGCATTTT	CASSERPVGGVGSQPQHF
TRBJ1-1	TRBV28	few	-	TGTGCCAGCAGTTTGACTGATGAAGCTTTCTTT	CASSLTDEAFF
TRBJ1-2	TRBV27	once	-	TGTGCCAGCAGTTTAGGTGGACAGTTGGAGATAAGCTACACCTTC	CASSLGGQLEISYTF